These 14 T cell receptor beta chains came from one sample sequenced in a study of early T cells in non-severe SARS-CoV-2 infection. TCRdb ran MiXCR on the 5' RACE reads and lists one entry per CDR3 protein. The top ten hold roughly 1.2% of the sample, which has around 67,000 distinct CDR3 sequences, around an eighth seen once. Material: whole blood. The source is an adult who was a healthcare worker with PCR-confirmed SARS-CoV-2 infection or an uninfected control (not recorded which).

The CDR3 DNA follows: TGCGCCAGCAGTGAGTCGAAGGGACTAGCGGGGAACACAGATACGCAGTATTTT. Protein: CASSESKGLAGNTDTQYF. The J gene is TRBJ2-3, the V gene TRBV10-2, with 13 bases lining up with TRBD2. Germline V lookup: CDR1 WSHSY, CDR2 SAAADI. This CDR3 contains 18 residues. The V segment lost 0 bases and the J segment 2 bases; nucleotides outside the gene matches: 5.

This clonotype was seen a handful of times. The chain joins TRBV3-1 to TRBJ1-1; D is undetermined. The CDR3 totals 14 residues. CDR1 is LGHDT and CDR2 is YNNKEL in the germline V gene (reference sequence). V lost 0 bases and J lost 2, with 7 bases in between. The CDR3, as DNA: TGTGCCAGCAGCCAAGACATCCAAAACACTGAAGCTTTCTTT. As protein: CASSQDIQNTEAFF.

This clonotype was detected many times. J is TRBJ1-1 and V is TRBV30; D remains unclear. V was trimmed by 0 bases and J by 4 bases, leaving 15 bases between them. Germline CDR1 GTSNPN, CDR2 SVGIG (reference sequence). The CDR3 has 15 amino acids. CDR3 sequence reads: CAWSVGTDSGTEAFF. Written as DNA, the CDR3 is TGTGCCTGGAGTGTTGGAACCGACTCGGGCACTGAAGCTTTCTTT.

The chain has TRBV7-2 and TRBJ2-6; D call uncertain. V was trimmed by 1 base and J by 1 base, leaving 11 bases between them. Germline V gene lookup returns CDR1 SGHTA and CDR2 FQGNSA. This CDR3 has 17 residues. The CDR3 nucleotides read TGTGCCAGCAGCTTAGAAGGATACCGTTCTGGGGCCAACGTCCTGACTTTC. It yields the protein CASSLEGYRSGANVLTF.

In this sample, this clonotype turned up many times. The chain employs TRBV7-9 and TRBJ2-1; D remains ambiguous. V lost 0 bases, J lost 5 bases, and 5 bases lay in between. The CDR3 runs 13 residues. Germline V CDR1 and CDR2: SEHNR, FQNEAQ (reference sequence). This CDR3 is CASSLATDNEQFF. For the CDR3, the DNA is TGTGCCAGCAGCTTAGCCACCGACAATGAGCAGTTCTTC. Full variable domain (outside the CDR3, taken from reference TRBV7-9 and TRBJ2-1): DTGVSQNPRHKITKRGQNVTFRCDPISEHNRLYWYRQTLGQGPEFLTYFQNEAQLEKSRLLSDRFSAERPKGSFSTLEIQRTEQGDSAMYLCASSLATDNEQFFGPGTRLTVL.

In this sample, this clonotype turned up many times. One junction end disagrees with the germline gene, perhaps due to a read error. The rearrangement links TRBV20-1 to TRBJ2-1, with D tentatively TRBD2 (6 bases). CDR3 length: 11 residues. Germline V gene lookup returns CDR1 DFQATT and CDR2 SNEGSKA (reference sequence). CDR3 nucleotides: TGCAGTGCTAGAGATCAGCGGGCGATGGACTTC. Amino acid sequence: CSARDQRAMDF.

There are many counts of this clonotype. The chain employs TRBV19 and TRBJ1-4; D is unclear. V gave up 2 bases and J gave up 2 bases, with 6 bases separating them. Germline loops: CDR1 LNHDA, CDR2 SQIVND (reference sequence). The CDR3 has 14 amino acids. The CDR3 DNA is TGTGCCAGTAGTATAAGGCAGACTAATGAAAAACTGTTTTTT. Its translation: CASSIRQTNEKLFF.

This clonotype occurred many times. The J gene is TRBJ2-7, the V gene TRBV29-1, with D possibly TRBD1 on 6 matching bases. V lost 4 bases to trimming and J lost 5 bases, with 15 bases between them. This CDR3 region has 13 residues. Germline assignment: CDR1 SQVTM and CDR2 ANQGSEA. CDR3 region: CSVGRQGNDEQYF. The CDR3 DNA follows: TGCAGCGTTGGTCGGCAGGGGAACGACGAGCAGTACTTC.

This clonotype was recorded at least ten times. The junction and the germline gene differ at one end; a read error may be behind it. The genes are TRBV20-1 and TRBJ2-5; 12 bases agree with TRBD2. Looked up from germline, CDR1 is DFQATT and CDR2 is SNEGSKA (reference sequence). CDR3 length: 11 amino acids. In DNA form, the CDR3 reads TGCAGTGCTCCACGACTAGCGGGAGAAGTCTTC. This encodes CSAPRLAGEVF.

There are many counts of this clonotype. The V gene is TRBV5-4, the J gene TRBJ1-2, with D tentatively TRBD1 (6 bases). Trimming left V 4 bases short and J 5 bases short, with 21 bases between. CDR3 length: 16 residues. CDR1 is SGHNT, CDR2 YYREEE, per germline (reference sequence). DNA for the CDR3: TGTGCCAGCAGCCTGCCCACAGGGCCAGGTCTTTATGGCTACACCTTC. Its translation: CASSLPTGPGLYGYTF.

Many counts were recorded for this clonotype. The CDR3 spells CASSLTDREQFF. DNA for the CDR3: TGTGCCAGCAGTTTAACCGACAGGGAGCAGTTCTTC. This chain uses TRBV12-3 or TRBV12-4 with TRBJ2-1; tentative D call: TRBD1 (6 bases). With 2 bases removed from V and 10 bases from J, the gap between germline ends came to 9 bases. This CDR3 region has 12 residues.

This clonotype was seen a handful of times. The CDR3 nucleotides read TGCAGCGTTGAAGAAGGACTAGCGGGAGGGCGAGAGCAGTTCTTC. The encoded protein is CSVEEGLAGGREQFF. This sequence joins TRBV29-1 and TRBJ2-1, with TRBD2 matching 15 bases. CDR3 length equals 15 residues. Germline values: CDR1 SQVTM, CDR2 ANQGSEA. With 0 bases clipped from V and 10 bases from J, the junction kept 4 bases outside the gene matches.

This clonotype showed up many times. The chain joins TRBV7-2 to TRBJ2-3; weak D call: TRBD1 (6 bases). Germline-derived CDR1 and CDR2 are SGHTA and FQGNSA. V lost 2 bases and J lost 6, with 30 bases in between. This CDR3 spans 20 amino acids. The CDR3 spells CASSLWDFWGRKLPADTQYF. For the CDR3, the DNA is TGTGCCAGCAGCTTATGGGATTTTTGGGGGCGGAAATTACCCGCGGATACGCAGTATTTT.

This clonotype occurred many times. This chain joins TRBV7-2 and TRBJ2-3, with TRBD2 identical over 12 bases. The CDR3 runs 15 residues. Looked up from germline, CDR1 is SGHTA and CDR2 is FQGNSA. With 7 bases clipped from V and 4 bases from J, the junction kept 6 bases outside the gene matches. The CDR3 nucleotides read TGTGCCAGCACCCTAGCGGGGGGGCCAGCAGATACGCAGTATTTT. It translates to CASTLAGGPADTQYF. Filled out from reference TRBV7-2 and TRBJ2-3, the complete variable domain reads GAGVSQSPSNKVTEKGKDVELRCDPISGHTALYWYRQSLGQGLEFLIYFQGNSAPDKSGLPSDRFSAERTGGSVSTLTIQRTQQEDSAVYLCASTLAGGPADTQYFGPGTRLTVL.